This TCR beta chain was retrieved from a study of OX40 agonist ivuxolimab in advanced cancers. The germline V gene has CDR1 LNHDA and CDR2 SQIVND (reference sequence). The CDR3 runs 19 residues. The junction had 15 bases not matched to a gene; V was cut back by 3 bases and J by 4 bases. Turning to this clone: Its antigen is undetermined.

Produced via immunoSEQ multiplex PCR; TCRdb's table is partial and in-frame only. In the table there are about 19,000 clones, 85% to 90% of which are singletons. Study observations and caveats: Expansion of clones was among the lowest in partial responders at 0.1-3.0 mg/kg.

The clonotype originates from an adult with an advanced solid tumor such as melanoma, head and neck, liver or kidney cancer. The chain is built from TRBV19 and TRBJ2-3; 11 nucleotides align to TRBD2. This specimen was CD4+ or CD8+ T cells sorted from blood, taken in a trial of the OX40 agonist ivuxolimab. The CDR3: CASSIPPGTSGPEADTQYF. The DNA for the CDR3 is TGTGCCAGTAGTATCCCGCCCGGGACTAGCGGACCCGAGGCAGATACGCAGTATTTT.